A single sample gave rise to the 23 T cell receptor beta chains below, sequenced in a study of CD8+CD57+ T cells in acquired aplastic anemia. Genomic DNA provided the template from which TCR beta VDJ and CDR3 profiles were obtained. TCRdb processed the reads anew with MiXCR; each CDR3 protein has one entry. The sample consists of 200,000 to 250,000 distinct CDR3 sequences, approximately 60% of them appearing once. Before being chosen for sequencing, patients had shown CD8+CD57+ cell expansion by flow cytometry. The sample comprised sorted CD4+, CD8+, or CD8+CD57+ T cells (not recorded which) from PBMCs. The receptors stem from a human donor with aplastic anemia.

This clonotype was detected ten times or more. The gene calls are TRBV20-1 and TRBJ2-7, with 7 bases aligning to TRBD2. Germline CDR1 is DFQATT and CDR2 is SNEGSKA (reference sequence). The CDR3 length is 18 residues. With V trimmed by 0 bases and J by 4 bases, 18 bases remained unmatched. The CDR3, as DNA: TGCAGTGCTAGAGATCTCGATCTAGCGGTCAGGCAGAGGTACGAGCAGTACTTC. This gives the protein CSARDLDLAVRQRYEQYF.

This clonotype has more than one count but fewer than ten. The chain links TRBV7-9 to TRBJ2-3; possibly TRBD1 for D (5 bases). Trimming took off 10 bases at V and 2 bases at J, with 16 bases between the two ends. CDR1 is SEHNR, CDR2 FQNEAQ, per germline (reference sequence). This CDR3 has 14 amino acids. In DNA, the CDR3 is TGTGCCACCTCGAACAGGCGTCCCACAGATACGCAGTATTTT. Residues: CATSNRRPTDTQYF. Using reference TRBV7-9 and TRBJ2-3 for the parts outside the CDR3, the full variable domain is DTGVSQNPRHKITKRGQNVTFRCDPISEHNRLYWYRQTLGQGPEFLTYFQNEAQLEKSRLLSDRFSAERPKGSFSTLEIQRTEQGDSAMYLCATSNRRPTDTQYFGPGTRLTVL.

This rearrangement joins TRBV7-6 to TRBJ2-7, with TRBD1 matching 9 bases. Trimming cost V 9 bases and J 5 bases; bases outside gene matches: 14. Germline CDR1 SGHVS, CDR2 FNYEAQ. This CDR3 has 15 amino acids. The CDR3 protein is CASGEWGQGINEQYF. DNA for the CDR3: TGTGCCAGTGGTGAGTGGGGACAGGGAATCAACGAGCAGTACTTC.

The rearrangement uses TRBV19 and TRBJ1-5; 8 bases match TRBD1. CDR1 and CDR2 (germline): LNHDA, SQIVND (reference sequence). V trimming: 7 bases; J trimming: 7 bases; junction bases outside the gene matches: 9. The CDR3 length is 14 residues. The CDR3 DNA reads as TGTGCCAGTATGAGGACAGGGAGGAACCAGCCCCAGCATTTT. Protein product: CASMRTGRNQPQHF.

This clonotype was seen just once. Its ends do not fully match the called genes, so a read error is possible. This chain uses TRBV19 with TRBJ2-7, with D unclear. The CDR3 loop spans 14 amino acids. Germline V lookup: CDR1 LNHDA, CDR2 SQIVND (reference sequence). In DNA, the CDR3 is TGTGTCAGTAGTATCAACCCCTGGGCCTACGGGCAGTACTTC. It is translated as CVSSINPWAYGQYF.

The rearrangement uses TRBV7-6 and TRBJ2-1, with 12 bases fitting TRBD2. This CDR3 is built from 16 residues. Germline assignment: CDR1 SGHVS and CDR2 FNYEAQ. V shed 5 bases and J 5 bases; nucleotides not matched to a gene: 7. CDR3 nucleotides: TGTGCCAGCAGCCCTAGCGGGGGGGCGGCCCACAATGAGCAGTTCTTC. This gives the protein CASSPSGGAAHNEQFF.

The chain combines TRBV10-1 with TRBJ2-7, with 8 bases that match TRBD1. This CDR3 is built from 13 residues. Germline lookup yields CDR1 WNHNN and CDR2 SYGVQD (reference sequence). V lost 6 bases, J lost 6 bases, and 7 bases stayed unmatched. The CDR3 DNA follows: TGCGCCAGCAGCGCAGAGACAGGGGTCGAGCAGTACTTC. The encoded protein is CASSAETGVEQYF.

V is TRBV7-3 and J is TRBJ2-3; D might be TRBD1 (6 bases). Germline V gene lookup returns CDR1 SGHTA and CDR2 FQGTGA. V was pared by 5 bases and J by 5 bases, with 23 bases between. This CDR3 is built from 17 residues. The CDR3 coding sequence is TGTGCCAGCAGCCCTAATCAGGGGCCCATACAGGGAGATACGCAGTATTTT. Protein product: CASSPNQGPIQGDTQYF.

This clonotype was seen more than once but under ten times. The V call is TRBV20-1, the J call TRBJ2-7, with 8 bases lining up with TRBD2. Germline CDR1 is DFQATT and CDR2 is SNEGSKA (reference sequence). The V segment lost 4 bases and the J segment 2 bases; nucleotides outside the gene matches: 4. The CDR3 runs to 13 residues. CDR3 DNA: TGCAGTGCTACCACGGGACTAGCCTACGAGCAGTACTTC. This encodes CSATTGLAYEQYF.

The rearrangement joins TRBV9 to TRBJ1-4, with D possibly being TRBD1 (5 bases). Germline V gene sequence: CDR1 SGDLS, CDR2 YYNGEE. The CDR3 is 14 residues long. V was clipped by 0 bases and J by 4 bases, with 7 bases between them. This CDR3 reads CASSVADINEKLFF. The CDR3 coding sequence is TGTGCCAGCAGCGTAGCGGACATTAATGAAAAACTGTTTTTT.

V is TRBV20-1 and J is TRBJ2-7; possible D gene TRBD2, 5 bases. Germline values: CDR1 DFQATT, CDR2 SNEGSKA (reference sequence). The CDR3 covers 15 residues. The V gene lost 1 base and the J gene lost 2 bases, with 15 bases spanning the gap. CDR3 sequence (DNA): TGCAGTGCTAGAGTCTCCGGGATGCAGCCCTACGAGCAGTACTTC. This gives the protein CSARVSGMQPYEQYF.

This chain connects TRBV5-1 to TRBJ1-2; TRBD1 might be the D (6 bases). V lost 3 bases and J lost 4, with 16 bases in between. CDR3 length equals 15 residues. Germline V lookup: CDR1 SGHRS, CDR2 YFSETQ. The CDR3 nucleotides are TGCGCCAGCAGCTACAGGGACCTGGCGGGCTATGGCTACACCTTC. This sequence encodes CASSYRDLAGYGYTF.

The V gene is TRBV2, the J gene TRBJ1-4, with D perhaps TRBD1 (5 bases). The ends were cut back, 5 bases at V and 8 bases at J, with 18 bases in the middle. The CDR3 is 15 residues long. CDR1 SNHLY and CDR2 FYNNEI come from the germline V gene. The CDR3 loop is CASSLDTAGWEKLFF. CDR3 in DNA: TGTGCCAGCAGTTTGGACACCGCTGGCTGGGAAAAACTGTTTTTT.

The chain joins TRBV7-3 to TRBJ2-5, with D hard to call. The germline V and J ends were trimmed by 4 bases and 3 bases, with 9 bases remaining between them. The CDR3 runs to 13 residues. The germline CDR1 and CDR2 sequences are SGHTA and FQGTGA. The DNA for the CDR3 is TGTGCCAGCAGCTCGAGGACCGAAGAGACCCAGTACTTC. Its protein is CASSSRTEETQYF.

The rearrangement uses TRBV2 and TRBJ1-5; D is unclear. The CDR3 loop spans 13 amino acids. CDR1 and CDR2 (germline): SNHLY, FYNNEI. Trimming removed 4 bases at V and 6 bases at J, with 10 bases between. Written as DNA, the CDR3 is TGTGCCAGCAGTGTCGGCGGGAGTCAGCCCCAGCATTTT. It codes for CASSVGGSQPQHF. Full variable domain (remainder filled in from reference TRBV2 and TRBJ1-5): EPEVTQTPSHQVTQMGQEVILRCVPISNHLYFYWYRQILGQKVEFLVSFYNNEISEKSEIFDDQFSVERPDGSNFTLKIRSTKLEDSAMYFCASSVGGSQPQHFGDGTRLSIL.

The rearrangement uses TRBV10-1 and TRBJ2-1; 9 bases are a match to TRBD2. Trimming removed 6 bases from V and 10 bases from J; junction bases left unmatched: 13. The CDR3 is made up of 15 amino acids. CDR1 is WNHNN, CDR2 SYGVQD, per germline (reference sequence). DNA of the CDR3: TGCGCCAGCAGGGCCTCGCGGGAGGGCCGGGGGGAGCAGTTCTTC. Its translation: CASRASREGRGEQFF.

The chain has TRBV6-1 and TRBJ2-7; TRBD2 aligns across 12 bases. V lost 5 bases, J lost 4 bases, and 3 bases stayed unmatched. The CDR3 extends over 14 amino acids. Germline lookup yields CDR1 MNHNS and CDR2 SASEGT. As DNA, the CDR3 is TGTGCCAGCAGTAGACTAGCGGGGGATTACGAGCAGTACTTC. Its translation is CASSRLAGDYEQYF.

The chain links TRBV5-1 to TRBJ2-2; no clear D gene. The CDR3 is 14 amino acids. Trimming removed 0 bases at V and 6 bases at J, with 9 bases between. The germline V gene has CDR1 SGHRS and CDR2 YFSETQ. The DNA of the CDR3 is TGCGCCAGCAGCTTGGGCTCTACGGCCGGGGAGCTGTTTTTT. Translation: CASSLGSTAGELFF.

This rearrangement joins TRBV5-5 to TRBJ1-2; D unclear. This CDR3 is built from 14 residues. Germline V gives CDR1 SGHKS, CDR2 YYEKEE (reference sequence). Trimming removed 1 base from V and 4 bases from J, with 11 bases in between. In DNA form, the CDR3 reads TGTGCCAGCAGCTTGACCGGACCAGCCTATGGCTACACCTTC. Its translation is CASSLTGPAYGYTF.

The V and J genes are TRBV7-6 and TRBJ2-5, with 13 bases identical to TRBD2. The CDR3 has 15 amino acids. Germline loops: CDR1 SGHVS, CDR2 FNYEAQ. V shed 5 bases, J shed 5 bases, and the junction held 5 bases outside the gene matches. This CDR3 is CASSHGLAGVETQYF. CDR3 nucleotide sequence: TGTGCCAGCAGCCATGGACTAGCGGGAGTTGAGACCCAGTACTTC.

The rearrangement uses TRBV14 and TRBJ1-4, with 7 positions matching TRBD1. CDR3 length: 15 residues. Germline CDR1 is SGHDN and CDR2 is FVKESK. The V and J ends lost 4 bases and 1 base, in that order; junction bases with no gene match: 3. The CDR3 bases are TGTGCCAGCAGCCGTAACAGGGGAACTAATGAAAAACTGTTTTTT. Protein product: CASSRNRGTNEKLFF. Full variable domain (outside the CDR3, taken from reference TRBV14 and TRBJ1-4): EAGVTQFPSHSVIEKGQTVTLRCDPISGHDNLYWYRRVMGKEIKFLLHFVKESKQDESGMPNNRFLAERTGGTYSTLKVQPAELEDSGVYFCASSRNRGTNEKLFFGSGTQLSVL.

This chain joins TRBV7-8 and TRBJ2-2; no reliable D call. The V gene lost 2 bases and the J gene lost 5 bases, with 12 bases spanning the gap. The CDR3 is 15 residues long. Looked up from germline, CDR1 is SGHVS and CDR2 is FQNEAQ. DNA of the CDR3: TGTGCCAGCAGCTTAAATAGGGTGCAAACCGGGGAGCTGTTTTTT. This codes for CASSLNRVQTGELFF.

Judged by abundance, this clonotype is medium-sized (0.01 to 0.1%). V is TRBV5-6 and J is TRBJ1-3, with D perhaps matching TRBD1 (6 bases). The CDR3 totals 15 residues. V gave up 2 bases and J gave up 0 bases, with 9 bases separating them. CDR1 and CDR2 from the germline V gene are SGHDT and YYEEEE. For the CDR3, the DNA is TGTGCCAGCAGCTTTCAGGGGAGCTCTGGAAACACCATATATTTT. Its translation: CASSFQGSSGNTIYF.